The following is a T cell receptor (beta chain) sequence with its context. The trim removed 2 bases at V and 3 bases at J, leaving 11 bases unmatched. Germline CDR1 SGDLS, CDR2 YYNGEE. The CDR3 loop spans 18 amino acids. Assay: immunoSEQ multiplex PCR; the TCRdb copy retains only in-frame clones and omits some. In the table there are roughly 200,000 clones, roughly three quarters of which are singletons. This entry is derived from a study of blood T cell repertoires in COVID-19. Across the whole study: T cells, B-cell-depleted T cells, or PBMCs supplied cDNA or gDNA.

The specimen was peripheral blood. The rearrangement uses TRBV9 and TRBJ2-3, with 11 nucleotides matching TRBD2. The clonotype originates from a woman aged 45-65 years with active or convalescent COVID-19. The CDR3 DNA sequence: TGTGCCAGCAGCGTGAGTGGGACTAGCGGTTCGGGGACAGATACGCAGTATTTT. As protein: CASSVSGTSGSGTDTQYF.